The 17 T cell receptor beta chains below all came from one sample that was sequenced in a study of post-analysis software for immune sequencing data. Points from the study as a whole: A few TRBV segments occurring more often in patients than controls included TRBV5-6, TRBV5-1 and TRBV20-1.

No antigen has been assigned to these receptors. Sequencing libraries made from TCR beta cDNA carried unique molecular identifiers. TCRdb used MiXCR to reprocess the PCR reads, holding one entry per CDR3 protein. The repertoire includes over 300,000 distinct CDR3 sequences, around a third of them detected once, and about an eighth sits in the top ten. The material sequenced was blood. The receptors were sampled from a girl under 18 with multiple sclerosis.

This clonotype was recorded only once. The J gene is TRBJ2-3, the V gene TRBV29-1; tentative D call: TRBD2 (5 bases). Trimming left V 2 bases short and J 0 bases short, with 6 bases between. Looked up from germline, CDR1 is SQVTM and CDR2 is ANQGSEA. The CDR3 totals 13 residues. The CDR3: CSVESGSTDTQYF. As DNA, the CDR3 is TGCAGCGTTGAAAGCGGTAGCACAGATACGCAGTATTTT.

The V gene is TRBV4-1, the J gene TRBJ2-2, with D possibly being TRBD1 (6 bases). Trimming stripped 4 bases from V and 2 bases from J, with 14 bases between. Germline values: CDR1 MGHRA, CDR2 YSYEKL. The CDR3 loop spans 16 amino acids. The CDR3 sequence: CASSLPGQRNTGELFF. CDR3 nucleotides: TGCGCCAGCAGCCTTCCCGGACAGCGAAACACCGGGGAGCTGTTTTTT.

The chain links TRBV7-6 to TRBJ2-7, with D unclear. V was shortened by 5 bases and J by 6 bases, with 14 bases between the two germline ends. This CDR3 has 13 residues. Germline-derived CDR1 and CDR2 are SGHVS and FNYEAQ. The CDR3 sequence is CASSARVRSEQYF. The CDR3 DNA reads as TGTGCCAGCAGCGCCAGAGTCCGGTCCGAGCAGTACTTC.

The table lists this clonotype with a count of one. The junction departs from germline at one end; a sequencing error may be responsible. V usage is TRBV18 and J usage is TRBJ2-5, with 7 bases identical to TRBD2. CDR1 is KGHSH, CDR2 LQKENI, per germline. The CDR3 consists of 16 residues. The CDR3 nucleotides are TGTGCCAGCTCACCACCACGGCCGGGAGGCCAAGAGACCCAGTGCTTC. It codes for CASSPPRPGGQETQCF.

This clonotype was detected only a few times. V usage is TRBV2 and J usage is TRBJ2-7; 9 nucleotides match TRBD1. Losses at the gene ends were 2 bases for V and 5 bases for J; bases not matched to a gene: 7. The germline V gene encodes CDR1 SNHLY and CDR2 FYNNEI. The CDR3 extends over 15 amino acids. For the CDR3, the DNA is TGTGCCAGCAGTGAAACCGGACAGGGGTCAGACGAGCAGTACTTC. This codes for CASSETGQGSDEQYF.

The V gene is TRBV11-2, the J gene TRBJ2-4, with a tentative D call TRBD1 (6 bases). The CDR3 consists of 13 residues. CDR1 is SGHAT and CDR2 is FQNNGV in the germline V gene. Trimming removed 3 bases at V and 3 bases at J, with 6 bases between. The CDR3 region has the DNA TGTGCCAGCAGCTTGACAGGCAAAAACATTCAGTACTTC. Its translation is CASSLTGKNIQYF.

V usage is TRBV12-3 or TRBV12-4 and J usage is TRBJ1-6; tentatively, D is TRBD1 (6 bases). V shed 4 bases and J shed 7 bases, with 17 bases lying between them. The CDR3 extends over 16 amino acids. The CDR3 nucleotides are TGTGCCAGCAGTTCCACTCCGGGGGCCGTGAATTCACCCCTCCACTTT. This gives the protein CASSSTPGAVNSPLHF.

V usage is TRBV25-1 and J usage is TRBJ2-2; 8 positions match TRBD1. The ends lost 3 bases at V and 3 bases at J; junction bases unmatched: 15. Per the germline V gene, CDR1 is MGHDK and CDR2 is SYGVNS. The CDR3 sequence is 19 residues long. CDR3 in DNA: TGTGCCAGCAGTGACAGGGGGCACTTTCCCAACTACTACACCGGGGAGCTGTTTTTT. Its translation: CASSDRGHFPNYYTGELFF.

In its sample, this clonotype was seen a few times. The chain joins TRBV15 to TRBJ1-2; D not certain. The length of the CDR3 is 13 residues. Trimming cost V 3 bases and J 4 bases, with 9 bases left between them. Per germline, CDR1 LNHNV and CDR2 YYDKDF (reference sequence). CDR3 in amino acids: CATSSDWGYGYTF. The CDR3 bases are TGTGCCACCAGCAGCGATTGGGGCTATGGCTACACCTTC.

This clonotype was observed a few times. The DNA of the CDR3 is TGTGCCAGCACCTGGGACAGTCTCTCCTACGAGCAGTACTTC. Translated, it gives CASTWDSLSYEQYF. V is TRBV7-9 and J is TRBJ2-7, with 7 bases matching TRBD1. Looked up from germline, CDR1 is SEHNR and CDR2 is FQNEAQ (reference sequence). The trim removed 7 bases at V and 0 bases at J, leaving 6 bases unmatched. The CDR3 runs 14 residues.

This clonotype has a handful of counts. The chain has TRBV7-9 and TRBJ2-7; D may match TRBD1 or TRBD2 (7 bases each). V was clipped by 5 bases and J by 3 bases, with 17 bases between them. The CDR3 runs to 15 residues. Germline CDR1 SEHNR, CDR2 FQNEAQ (reference sequence). The CDR3 loop is CASSPYRGGGYEQYF. DNA for the CDR3: TGTGCCAGCAGCCCGTACAGGGGCGGGGGCTACGAGCAGTACTTC.

There are a few counts of this clonotype. The chain has TRBV28 and TRBJ2-7; D gene uncertain. The V and J ends lost 3 bases and 2 bases respectively, with 8 bases between them. The CDR3 is 13 amino acids. Germline V gene sequence: CDR1 MDHEN, CDR2 SYDVKM. CDR3 DNA: TGTGCCAGCAGTTTTGCGTCTCCCTACGAGCAGTACTTC. This gives the protein CASSFASPYEQYF.

There are a few counts of this clonotype. The rearrangement joins TRBV30 to TRBJ2-3, with D perhaps TRBD1 (6 bases). The CDR3 is 13 amino acids. V lost 2 bases, J lost 4 bases, and 10 bases lay in between. Per the germline V gene, CDR1 is GTSNPN and CDR2 is SVGIG (reference sequence). The CDR3 sequence is CAWSRGSADTQYF. The CDR3 nucleotides read TGTGCCTGGAGTAGGGGGTCGGCAGATACGCAGTATTTT.

CDR3 amino acids: CASSPQGWSQPQHF. The CDR3 DNA is TGTGCCAGCAGTCCACAGGGTTGGAGTCAGCCCCAGCATTTT. The chain links TRBV6-5 to TRBJ1-5, with a tentative D call TRBD1 (6 bases). The CDR3 is made up of 14 amino acids. Germline V CDR1 and CDR2: MNHEY, SVGAGI. V gave up 5 bases and J gave up 6 bases, with 14 bases separating them.

In the case of this clonotype: Compared with germline, one end of the junction differs, possibly owing to a read error. V is TRBV20-1 and J is TRBJ1-1, with D tentatively TRBD1 (5 bases). The V gene's germline CDR1 is DFQATT and CDR2 SNEGSKA (reference sequence). The CDR3 totals 14 residues. The CDR3, as DNA: TGCGGTGCTAGATGGGCAGGGATGAACACTGAAGCTTTCTTT. It is translated as CGARWAGMNTEAFF.

In this sample, this clonotype turned up a few times. The chain uses TRBV12-3 or TRBV12-4 and TRBJ2-4; the match to TRBD2 covers 7 bases. V was pared by 5 bases and J by 5 bases, with 15 bases of the junction left unmatched. This CDR3 is 17 amino acids long. The CDR3 bases are TGTGCCAGCAGTCCAAACCTGGGTGGGGGGAGGGAAAACATTCAGTACTTC. This codes for CASSPNLGGGRENIQYF.

This clonotype was counted ten times or more. The gene calls are TRBV6-2 or TRBV6-3 and TRBJ2-2, with D uncertain. Germline assignment: CDR1 MNHEY and CDR2 SVGEGT. This CDR3 is 15 amino acids long. V lost 2 bases and J lost 0, with 7 bases in between. This CDR3 is CASSYVSANTGELFF. CDR3 nucleotide sequence: TGTGCCAGCAGTTACGTTTCGGCGAACACCGGGGAGCTGTTTTTT.